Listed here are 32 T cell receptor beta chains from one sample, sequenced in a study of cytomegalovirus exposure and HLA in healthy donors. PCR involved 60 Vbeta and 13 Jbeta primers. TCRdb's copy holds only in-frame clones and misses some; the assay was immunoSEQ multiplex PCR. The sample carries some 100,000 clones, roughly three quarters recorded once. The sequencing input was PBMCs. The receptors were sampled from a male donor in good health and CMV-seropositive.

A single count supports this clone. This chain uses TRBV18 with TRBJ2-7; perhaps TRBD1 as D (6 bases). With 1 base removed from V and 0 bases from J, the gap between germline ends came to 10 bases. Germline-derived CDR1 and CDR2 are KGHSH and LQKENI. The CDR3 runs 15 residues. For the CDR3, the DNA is TGTGCCAGCTCACCACGGCAGGGGAGCTCCTACGAGCAGTACTTC. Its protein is CASSPRQGSSYEQYF.

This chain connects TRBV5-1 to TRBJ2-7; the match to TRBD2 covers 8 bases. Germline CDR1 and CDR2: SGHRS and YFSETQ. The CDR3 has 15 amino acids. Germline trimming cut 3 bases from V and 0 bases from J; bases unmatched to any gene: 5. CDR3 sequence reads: CASSWGGGTSYEQYF. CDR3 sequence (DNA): TGCGCCAGCAGCTGGGGCGGGGGGACCTCCTACGAGCAGTACTTC.

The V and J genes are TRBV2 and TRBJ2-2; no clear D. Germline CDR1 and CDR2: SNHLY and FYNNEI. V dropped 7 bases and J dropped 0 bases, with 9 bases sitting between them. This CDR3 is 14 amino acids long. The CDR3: CASTQRTNTGELFF. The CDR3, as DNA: TGTGCCAGCACCCAGCGAACGAACACCGGGGAGCTGTTTTTT.

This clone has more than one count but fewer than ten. DNA of the CDR3: TGTGCCAGCAGCCCTGGGACAGGAGCTTTCTTT. Protein sequence: CASSPGTGAFF. The rearrangement uses TRBV6-5 and TRBJ1-1, with 8 bases fitting TRBD1. Trimming cost V 6 bases and J 10 bases; bases outside gene matches: 4. Looked up from germline, CDR1 is MNHEY and CDR2 is SVGAGI. The CDR3 has 11 residues.

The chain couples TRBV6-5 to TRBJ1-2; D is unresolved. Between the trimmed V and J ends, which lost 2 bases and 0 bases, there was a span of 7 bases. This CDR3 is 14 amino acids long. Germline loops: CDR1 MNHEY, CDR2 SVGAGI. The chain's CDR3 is CASSYQQTNYGYTF. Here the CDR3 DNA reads TGTGCCAGCAGTTACCAACAAACTAACTATGGCTACACCTTC.

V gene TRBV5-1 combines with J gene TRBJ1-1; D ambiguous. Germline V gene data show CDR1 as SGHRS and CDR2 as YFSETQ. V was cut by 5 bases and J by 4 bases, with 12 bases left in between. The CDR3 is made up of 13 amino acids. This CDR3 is CASSPAGFTEAFF. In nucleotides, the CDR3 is TGCGCCAGCAGTCCGGCGGGGTTCACTGAAGCTTTCTTT. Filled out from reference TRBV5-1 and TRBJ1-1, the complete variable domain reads KAGVTQTPRYLIKTRGQQVTLSCSPISGHRSVSWYQQTPGQGLQFLFEYFSETQRNKGNFPGRFSGRQFSNSRSEMNVSTLELGDSALYLCASSPAGFTEAFFGQGTRLTVV.

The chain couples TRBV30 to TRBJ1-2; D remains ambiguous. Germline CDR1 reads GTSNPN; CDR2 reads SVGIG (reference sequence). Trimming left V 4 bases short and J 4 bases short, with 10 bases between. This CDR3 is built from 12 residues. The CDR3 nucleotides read TGTGCCTGGACCGTTGCTAGCTATGGCTACACCTTC. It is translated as CAWTVASYGYTF.

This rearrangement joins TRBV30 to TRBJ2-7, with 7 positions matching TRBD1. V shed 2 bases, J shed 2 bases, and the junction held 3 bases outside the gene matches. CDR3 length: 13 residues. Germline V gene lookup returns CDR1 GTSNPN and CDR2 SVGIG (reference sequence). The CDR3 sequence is CAWSPGQPYEQYF. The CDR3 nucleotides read TGTGCCTGGAGTCCGGGACAGCCCTACGAGCAGTACTTC.

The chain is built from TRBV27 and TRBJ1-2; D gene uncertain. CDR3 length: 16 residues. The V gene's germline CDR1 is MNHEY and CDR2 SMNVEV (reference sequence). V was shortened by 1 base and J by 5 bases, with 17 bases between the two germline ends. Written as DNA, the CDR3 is TGTGCCAGCAGTTTATTAGGCGGCGGAGTACCATATGGCTACACCTTC. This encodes CASSLLGGGVPYGYTF.

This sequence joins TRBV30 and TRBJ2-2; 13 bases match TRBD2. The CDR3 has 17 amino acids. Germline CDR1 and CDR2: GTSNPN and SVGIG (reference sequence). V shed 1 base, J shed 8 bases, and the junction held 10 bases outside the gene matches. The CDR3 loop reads CAWSATRTSGGQGELFF. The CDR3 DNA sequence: TGTGCCTGGAGTGCGACGCGGACTAGCGGGGGCCAGGGGGAGCTGTTTTTT. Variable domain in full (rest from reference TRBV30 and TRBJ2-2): SQTIHQWPATLVQPVGSPLSLECTVEGTSNPNLYWYRQAAGRGLQLLFYSVGIGQISSEVPQNLSASRPQDRQFILSSKKLLLSDSGFYLCAWSATRTSGGQGELFFGEGSRLTVL.

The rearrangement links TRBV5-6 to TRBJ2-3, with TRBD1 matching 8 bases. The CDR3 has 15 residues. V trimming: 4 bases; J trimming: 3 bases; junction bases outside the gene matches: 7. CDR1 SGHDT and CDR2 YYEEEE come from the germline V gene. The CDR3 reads CASSRRGRKTDTQYF. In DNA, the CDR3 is TGTGCCAGCAGCCGCAGGGGGCGAAAGACAGATACGCAGTATTTT.

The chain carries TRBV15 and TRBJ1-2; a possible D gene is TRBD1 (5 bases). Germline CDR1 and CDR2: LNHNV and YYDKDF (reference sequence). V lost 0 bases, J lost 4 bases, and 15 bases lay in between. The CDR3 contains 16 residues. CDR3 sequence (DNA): TGTGCCACCAGCAGAGATAGGGGTGCTCCGGGCTATGGCTACACCTTC. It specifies CATSRDRGAPGYGYTF.

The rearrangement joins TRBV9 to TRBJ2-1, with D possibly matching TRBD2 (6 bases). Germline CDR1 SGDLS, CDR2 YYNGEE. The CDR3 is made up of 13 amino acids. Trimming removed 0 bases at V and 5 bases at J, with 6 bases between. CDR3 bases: TGTGCCAGCAGCGTAGGGGAGGACAATGAGCAGTTCTTC. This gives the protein CASSVGEDNEQFF.

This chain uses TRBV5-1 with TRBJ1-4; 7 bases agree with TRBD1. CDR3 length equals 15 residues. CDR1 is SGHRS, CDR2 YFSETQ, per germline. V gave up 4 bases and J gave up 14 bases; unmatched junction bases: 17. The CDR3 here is CASSPGTGDIPLLFF. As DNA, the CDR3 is TGCGCCAGCAGCCCTGGAACAGGGGACATCCCTCTCCTGTTTTTT.

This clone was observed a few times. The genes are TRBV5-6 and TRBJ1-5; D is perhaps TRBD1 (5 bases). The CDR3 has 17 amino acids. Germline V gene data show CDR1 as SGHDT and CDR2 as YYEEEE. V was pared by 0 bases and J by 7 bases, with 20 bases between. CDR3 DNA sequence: TGTGCCAGCAGCTTGGAAAGGGGTCCCGGGCCCCGCCAGCCCCAGCATTTT. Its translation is CASSLERGPGPRQPQHF. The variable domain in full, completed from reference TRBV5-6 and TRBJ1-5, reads DAGVTQSPTHLIKTRGQQVTLRCSPKSGHDTVSWYQQALGQGPQFIFQYYEEEERQRGNFPDRFSGHQFPNYSSELNVNALLLGDSALYLCASSLERGPGPRQPQHFGDGTRLSIL.

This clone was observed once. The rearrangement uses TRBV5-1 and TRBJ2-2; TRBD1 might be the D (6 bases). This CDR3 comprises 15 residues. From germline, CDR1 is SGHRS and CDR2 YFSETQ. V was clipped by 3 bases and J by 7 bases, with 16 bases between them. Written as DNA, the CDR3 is TGCGCCAGCAGCTCAGAGGGAAGGGGGATCGGGGAGCTGTTTTTT. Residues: CASSSEGRGIGELFF.

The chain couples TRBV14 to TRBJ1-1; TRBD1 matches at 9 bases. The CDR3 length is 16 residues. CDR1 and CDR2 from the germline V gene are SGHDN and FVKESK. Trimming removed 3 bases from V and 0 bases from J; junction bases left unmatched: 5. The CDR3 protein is CASSHWTGVMNTEAFF. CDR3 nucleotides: TGTGCCAGCAGCCATTGGACAGGGGTCATGAACACTGAAGCTTTCTTT.

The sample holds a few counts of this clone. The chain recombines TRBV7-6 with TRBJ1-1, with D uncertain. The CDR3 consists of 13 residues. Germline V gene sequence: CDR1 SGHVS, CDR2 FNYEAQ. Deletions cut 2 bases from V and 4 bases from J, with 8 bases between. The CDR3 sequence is CASSLTGSTEAFF. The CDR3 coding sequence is TGTGCCAGCAGCTTAACGGGAAGCACTGAAGCTTTCTTT.

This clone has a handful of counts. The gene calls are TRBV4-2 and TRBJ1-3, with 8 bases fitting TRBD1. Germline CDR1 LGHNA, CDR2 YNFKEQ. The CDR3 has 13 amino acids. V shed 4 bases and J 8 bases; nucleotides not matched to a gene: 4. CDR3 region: CASSPDREDTIYF. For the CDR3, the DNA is TGTGCCAGCAGCCCGGACAGGGAGGACACCATATATTTT.

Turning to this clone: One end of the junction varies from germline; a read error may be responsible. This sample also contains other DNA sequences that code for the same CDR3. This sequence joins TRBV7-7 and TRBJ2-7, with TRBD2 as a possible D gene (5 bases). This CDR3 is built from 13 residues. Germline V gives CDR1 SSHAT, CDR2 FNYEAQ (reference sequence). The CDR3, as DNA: TGTGCTAGCAGCTTAGAACGGGGTGGCGAGCAGTACTTC. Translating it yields CASSLERGGEQYF.

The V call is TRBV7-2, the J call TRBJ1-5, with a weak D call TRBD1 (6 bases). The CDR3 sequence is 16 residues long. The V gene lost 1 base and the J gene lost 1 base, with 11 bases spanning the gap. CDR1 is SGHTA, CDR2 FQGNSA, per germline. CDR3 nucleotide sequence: TGTGCCAGCAGCTTAGGGGGGGGCGGAAGCAATCAGCCCCAGCATTTT. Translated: CASSLGGGGSNQPQHF.

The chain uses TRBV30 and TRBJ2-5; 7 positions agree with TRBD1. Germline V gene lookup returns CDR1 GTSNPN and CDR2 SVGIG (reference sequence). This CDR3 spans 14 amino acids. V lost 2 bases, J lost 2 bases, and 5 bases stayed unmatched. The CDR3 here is CAWSSPGQQETQYF. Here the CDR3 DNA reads TGTGCCTGGAGTTCACCGGGACAGCAAGAGACCCAGTACTTC.

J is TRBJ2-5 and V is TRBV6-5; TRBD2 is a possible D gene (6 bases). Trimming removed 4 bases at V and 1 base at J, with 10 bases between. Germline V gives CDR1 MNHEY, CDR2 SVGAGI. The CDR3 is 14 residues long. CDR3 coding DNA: TGTGCCAGCAGTTTTCCGGGAGCCCAAGAGACCCAGTACTTC. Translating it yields CASSFPGAQETQYF.

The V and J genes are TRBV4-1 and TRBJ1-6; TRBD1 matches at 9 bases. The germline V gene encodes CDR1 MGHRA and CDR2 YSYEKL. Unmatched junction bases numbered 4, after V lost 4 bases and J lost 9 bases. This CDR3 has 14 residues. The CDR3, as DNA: TGCGCCAGCAGCCCGGGACAGGGCGGTTCACCCCTCCACTTT. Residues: CASSPGQGGSPLHF.

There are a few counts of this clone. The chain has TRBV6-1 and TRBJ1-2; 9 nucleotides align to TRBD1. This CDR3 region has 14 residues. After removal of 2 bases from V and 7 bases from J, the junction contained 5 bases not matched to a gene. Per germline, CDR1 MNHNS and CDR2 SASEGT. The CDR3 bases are TGTGCCAGCAGTGAATTTGGGGGACAGGGTGGCTACACCTTC. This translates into CASSEFGGQGGYTF.

The CDR3: CAWKRVDAFF. The CDR3 nucleotides read TGTGCCTGGAAACGGGTAGACGCTTTCTTT. The chain employs TRBV30 and TRBJ1-1; D unresolved. The length of the CDR3 is 10 residues. Germline CDR1 reads GTSNPN; CDR2 reads SVGIG (reference sequence). Trimming removed 4 bases at V and 11 bases at J, with 11 bases between.

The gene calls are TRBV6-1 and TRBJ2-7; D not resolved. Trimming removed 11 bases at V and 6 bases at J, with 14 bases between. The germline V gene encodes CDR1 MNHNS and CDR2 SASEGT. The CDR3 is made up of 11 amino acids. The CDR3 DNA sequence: TGTGCCGCCAGGCAGGCGAGCGAGCAGTACTTC. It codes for CAARQASEQYF.

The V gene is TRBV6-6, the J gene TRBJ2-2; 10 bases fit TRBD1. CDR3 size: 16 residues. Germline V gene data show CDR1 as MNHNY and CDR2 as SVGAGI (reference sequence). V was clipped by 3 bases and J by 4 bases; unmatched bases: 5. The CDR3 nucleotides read TGTGCCAGCAGTTATCGGGGGACAGGGGTCACCGGGGAGCTGTTTTTT. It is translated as CASSYRGTGVTGELFF.

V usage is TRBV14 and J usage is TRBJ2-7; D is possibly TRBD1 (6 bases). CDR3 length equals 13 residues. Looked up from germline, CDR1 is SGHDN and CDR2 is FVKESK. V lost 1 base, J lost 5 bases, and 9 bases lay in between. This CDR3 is CASSQVQGDEQYF. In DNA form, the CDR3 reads TGTGCCAGCAGCCAAGTACAGGGTGACGAGCAGTACTTC.

The CDR3 sequence: CASSIEGTASYEQYF. For the CDR3, the DNA is TGTGCCAGTAGTATAGAGGGGACAGCCTCCTACGAGCAGTACTTC. V and J are TRBV19 and TRBJ2-7, with 7 bases lining up with TRBD1. Losses at the gene ends were 0 bases for V and 0 bases for J; bases not matched to a gene: 2. The germline V gene encodes CDR1 LNHDA and CDR2 SQIVND (reference sequence). The CDR3 consists of 15 residues. Full variable domain (remainder filled in from reference TRBV19 and TRBJ2-7): DGGITQSPKYLFRKEGQNVTLSCEQNLNHDAMYWYRQDPGQGLRLIYYSQIVNDFQKGDIAEGYSVSREKKESFPLTVTSAQKNPTAFYLCASSIEGTASYEQYFGPGTRLTVT.

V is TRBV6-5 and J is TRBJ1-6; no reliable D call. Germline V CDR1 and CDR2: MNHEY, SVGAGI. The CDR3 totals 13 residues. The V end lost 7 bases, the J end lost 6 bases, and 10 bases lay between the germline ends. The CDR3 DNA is TGTGCCAGCACTATGATCCGTAATTCACCCCTCCACTTT. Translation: CASTMIRNSPLHF.

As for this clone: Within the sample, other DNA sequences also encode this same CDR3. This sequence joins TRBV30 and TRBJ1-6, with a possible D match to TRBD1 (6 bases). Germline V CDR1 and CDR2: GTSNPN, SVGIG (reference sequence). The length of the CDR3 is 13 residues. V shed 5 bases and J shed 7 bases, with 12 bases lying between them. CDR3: CAWVQGGNSPLHF. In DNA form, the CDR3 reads TGTGCCTGGGTACAGGGTGGGAATTCACCCCTCCACTTT.